The 17 T cell receptor beta chains in this list originate from one sample, sequenced in a study of blood T cell repertoires in COVID-19. The repertoire was sequenced with immunoSEQ multiplex PCR; TCRdb's copy has only in-frame clones and lacks some. Of more than 100,000 clones in the sample, nearly 90% were seen once. Specimen: peripheral blood. The source of these receptors is a man aged 45-65 years in a cohort sampled during active COVID-19.

J is TRBJ2-5 and V is TRBV6-5, with 8 bases fitting TRBD2. The CDR3 totals 15 residues. The V and J ends lost 6 bases and 2 bases, in that order; junction bases with no gene match: 8. Germline lookup yields CDR1 MNHEY and CDR2 SVGAGI. The CDR3 loop is CASRRHSGGQETQYF. CDR3 DNA: TGTGCCAGCAGGAGACACAGCGGGGGTCAAGAGACCCAGTACTTC.

The rearrangement uses TRBV6-4 and TRBJ2-7, with 7 bases aligning to TRBD2. CDR3 length: 13 residues. The V gene's germline CDR1 is MRHNA and CDR2 SNTAGT. Trimming at V came to 5 bases and at J to 3 bases, leaving 4 bases not matched to a gene. The CDR3 region is CASSRERGYEQYF. CDR3 nucleotides: TGTGCCAGCAGTAGGGAGCGGGGCTACGAGCAGTACTTC.

CDR3 amino acids: CASSLKSPSESHSYEQYF. The CDR3 nucleotides read TGTGCCAGCTCACTTAAGTCACCAAGTGAGTCCCACTCCTACGAGCAGTACTTC. The chain employs TRBV18 and TRBJ2-7; D is undetermined. This CDR3 has 18 residues. Germline lookup yields CDR1 KGHSH and CDR2 LQKENI. Trimming shortened V by 4 bases and J by 0 bases, and 22 bases separated the two germline ends.

J is TRBJ1-3 and V is TRBV4-2, with a weak D call TRBD1 (5 bases). Germline V gene data show CDR1 as LGHNA and CDR2 as YNFKEQ. V lost 3 bases to trimming and J lost 0 bases, with 9 bases between them. This CDR3 has 15 residues. CDR3 DNA: TGTGCCAGCAGCCACCTCCAGGGCTCTGGAAACACCATATATTTT. The encoded protein is CASSHLQGSGNTIYF.

This clone was counted ten times or more. V and J are TRBV24-1 and TRBJ2-2, with D maybe TRBD2 (6 bases). Trimming removed 7 bases at V and 5 bases at J, with 10 bases between. The germline V gene encodes CDR1 KGHDR and CDR2 SFDVKD. This CDR3 spans 13 amino acids. Here the CDR3 reads CATRPTSTGELFF. The CDR3 coding sequence is TGTGCCACCAGACCGACTAGTACCGGGGAGCTGTTTTTT.

The rearrangement links TRBV6-4 to TRBJ2-7, with 13 bases fitting TRBD2. The germline V gene encodes CDR1 MRHNA and CDR2 SNTAGT. The V and J ends lost 6 bases and 1 base, in that order; junction bases with no gene match: 3. This CDR3 comprises 15 residues. DNA of the CDR3: TGTGCCAGCAGCAAACTAGCGGGGGGGTCCTACGAGCAGTACTTC. Translation: CASSKLAGGSYEQYF.

V gene TRBV7-2 combines with J gene TRBJ2-3; TRBD2 aligns across 7 bases. Germline trimming cut 5 bases from V and 6 bases from J; bases unmatched to any gene: 8. Germline lookup yields CDR1 SGHTA and CDR2 FQGNSA. The CDR3 length is 14 residues. CDR3: CASSERDYGDTQYF. The CDR3 DNA reads as TGTGCCAGCAGCGAAAGGGACTACGGGGATACGCAGTATTTT.

The chain links TRBV7-8 to TRBJ1-1; a weak D match, TRBD1 (6 bases). The CDR3 loop spans 17 amino acids. The germline gives CDR1 SGHVS, CDR2 FQNEAQ. Deletions cut 0 bases from V and 0 bases from J, with 14 bases between. As DNA, the CDR3 is TGTGCCAGCAGCTTAGCAAGAGGGGGTTTGATGAACACTGAAGCTTTCTTT. Protein sequence: CASSLARGGLMNTEAFF.

This clone has only one observation. This rearrangement joins TRBV5-6 to TRBJ2-5; tentative D call: TRBD2 (6 bases). Trimming took 3 bases from V and 1 from J, leaving 16 bases between them. Germline loops: CDR1 SGHDT, CDR2 YYEEEE. The CDR3 runs to 16 residues. The CDR3 nucleotides are TGTGCCAGCAGCTGGGGCGGGGCAGCCATCCAAGAGACCCAGTACTTC. Amino acids: CASSWGGAAIQETQYF.

The chain uses TRBV16 and TRBJ2-7; a weak D match, TRBD2 (5 bases). The V gene lost 0 bases and the J gene lost 3 bases, with 6 bases spanning the gap. Germline CDR1 KGHSY, CDR2 FQNENV. The CDR3 is 13 residues long. This chain's CDR3 is CASSQSRGYEQYF. The CDR3 DNA reads TGTGCCAGCAGCCAATCACGGGGCTACGAGCAGTACTTC.

This clone has a handful of counts. J is TRBJ2-1 and V is TRBV29-1; weak D call: TRBD1 (5 bases). The germline V and J ends were trimmed by 7 bases and 14 bases, with 15 bases remaining between them. CDR1 is SQVTM, CDR2 ANQGSEA, per germline. The CDR3 totals 10 residues. Here the CDR3 reads CSAMQGREFF. CDR3 nucleotides: TGCAGCGCTATGCAGGGTAGGGAGTTCTTC.

This chain uses TRBV20-1 with TRBJ1-1, with D unresolved. The V and J ends lost 3 bases and 4 bases respectively, with 6 bases between them. The germline CDR1 and CDR2 sequences are DFQATT and SNEGSKA (reference sequence). The CDR3 spans 11 residues. The CDR3 DNA reads TGCAGTGCTAGTTGGAGCACTGAAGCTTTCTTT. This codes for CSASWSTEAFF.

The chain has TRBV6-5 and TRBJ1-1, with D hard to call. Per germline, CDR1 MNHEY and CDR2 SVGAGI. V was trimmed by 7 bases and J by 1 base, leaving 10 bases between them. This CDR3 has 13 amino acids. The CDR3 loop is CASTNTANTEAFF. CDR3 nucleotide sequence: TGTGCCAGCACTAACACAGCGAACACTGAAGCTTTCTTT.

The J gene is TRBJ2-3, the V gene TRBV19; D is uncertain. The germline CDR1 and CDR2 sequences are LNHDA and SQIVND (reference sequence). Trimming removed 4 bases from V and 6 bases from J, with 5 bases in between. This CDR3 region has 11 residues. DNA of the CDR3: TGTGCCAGTAGTACTTCCGATACGCAGTATTTT. Amino acid sequence: CASSTSDTQYF. The entire variable domain, with the rest obtained from reference TRBV19 and TRBJ2-3, is as follows: DGGITQSPKYLFRKEGQNVTLSCEQNLNHDAMYWYRQDPGQGLRLIYYSQIVNDFQKGDIAEGYSVSREKKESFPLTVTSAQKNPTAFYLCASSTSDTQYFGPGTRLTVL.

This chain uses TRBV7-2 with TRBJ1-1; D perhaps matches TRBD1 (6 bases). Germline V gives CDR1 SGHTA, CDR2 FQGNSA. This CDR3 contains 14 residues. The ends were cut back, 2 bases at V and 4 bases at J, with 11 bases in the middle. The CDR3 region has the DNA TGTGCCAGCAGCTTAAGGGGGTTGGGCACTGAAGCTTTCTTT. Translated: CASSLRGLGTEAFF.

This clone was seen a single time. This chain uses TRBV6-1 with TRBJ1-2, with TRBD1 as a possible D gene (5 bases). Germline V gene lookup returns CDR1 MNHNS and CDR2 SASEGT. The V and J ends lost 0 bases and 1 base respectively, with 18 bases between them. The CDR3 is made up of 18 amino acids. The CDR3 spells CASSEARGRASFNYGYTF. The CDR3 DNA reads as TGTGCCAGCAGTGAAGCGCGGGGCAGGGCATCCTTTAACTATGGCTACACCTTC.

The J gene is TRBJ2-1, the V gene TRBV7-2; the match to TRBD2 covers 8 bases. The CDR3 is 15 residues long. CDR1 SGHTA and CDR2 FQGNSA come from the germline V gene. The trim removed 5 bases at V and 2 bases at J, leaving 5 bases unmatched. For the CDR3, the DNA is TGTGCCAGCAGCGGGGTAGCGGGGACCTACAATGAGCAGTTCTTC. It specifies CASSGVAGTYNEQFF.